The clone carrying this TCR beta chain has just one count. The same CDR3 is also encoded by other DNA sequences in this sample. This entry is derived from a study of control samples from healthy donors and cancer patients. Method: immunoSEQ multiplex PCR; TCRdb's copy keeps in-frame clones and lacks some. This sample yields 90,000 to 100,000 clones, of which 88% are seen a single time; around an eighth belongs to the top ten. The receptor was isolated from a woman in her 70s in good health. Sequencing input: blood.

In nucleotides, the CDR3 is TGTGCCAGCAGGGGCCCGAACACTGAAGCTTTCTTT. Translation: CASRGPNTEAFF. The genes are TRBV6-5 and TRBJ1-1; no reliable D call. CDR3 size: 12 residues. The ends were cut back, 6 bases at V and 1 base at J, with 6 bases in the middle. The V gene's germline CDR1 is MNHEY and CDR2 SVGAGI.